This T cell receptor (beta chain) was captured in a study of OX40 agonist ivuxolimab in advanced cancers. At the level of the study: At around 83% male, the cohort had a mean age of about 60 years, ranging from roughly 20 to 90. Study-level findings and limits: Dosing at 0.1 to 3.0 mg/kg was accompanied by clonal expansion of CD4+ and CD8+ blood T cells by week 6.

TCRdb's copy holds only in-frame clones and misses some; the assay was immunoSEQ multiplex PCR. The sample lists tens of thousands of clones; roughly 94% were seen once. V shed 1 base, J shed 5 bases, and the junction held 7 bases outside the gene matches. This CDR3 comprises 15 residues. Germline CDR1 reads LGHNA; CDR2 reads YSLEER. On this clone itself: Its matching antigen is unknown.

Systemic immunosuppression or a history of autoimmune disease excluded patients. At baseline, cycle 4 day 1, and cycle 7 day 1, blood was sampled. The clonotype originates from an adult with an advanced solid tumor such as melanoma, head and neck, liver or kidney cancer. The sequencing used CD4+ or CD8+ T cells sorted from blood, collected in a trial of the OX40 agonist ivuxolimab. The rearrangement links TRBV4-3 to TRBJ2-5, with TRBD2 matching 7 bases. CDR3 DNA: TGCGCCAGCAGCCAAGGGGCGGGAGAATGGGAGACCCAGTACTTC. It yields the protein CASSQGAGEWETQYF.